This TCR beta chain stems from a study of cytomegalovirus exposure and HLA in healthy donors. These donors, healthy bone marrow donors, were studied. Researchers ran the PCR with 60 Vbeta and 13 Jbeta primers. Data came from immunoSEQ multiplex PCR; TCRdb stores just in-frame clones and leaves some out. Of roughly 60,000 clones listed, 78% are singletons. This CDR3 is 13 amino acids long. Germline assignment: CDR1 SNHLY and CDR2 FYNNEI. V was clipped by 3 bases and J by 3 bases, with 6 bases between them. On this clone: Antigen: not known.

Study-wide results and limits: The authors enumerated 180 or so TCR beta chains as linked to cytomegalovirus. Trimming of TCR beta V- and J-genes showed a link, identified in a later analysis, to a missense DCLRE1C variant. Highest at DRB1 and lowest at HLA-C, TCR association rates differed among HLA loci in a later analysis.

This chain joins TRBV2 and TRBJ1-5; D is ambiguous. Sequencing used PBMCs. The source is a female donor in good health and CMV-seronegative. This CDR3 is CASSDMFNQPQHF. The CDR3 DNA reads TGTGCCAGCAGTGATATGTTCAATCAGCCCCAGCATTTT. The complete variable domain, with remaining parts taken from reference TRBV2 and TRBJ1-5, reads EPEVTQTPSHQVTQMGQEVILRCVPISNHLYFYWYRQILGQKVEFLVSFYNNEISEKSEIFDDQFSVERPDGSNFTLKIRSTKLEDSAMYFCASSDMFNQPQHFGDGTRLSIL.